Reported below is one T cell receptor beta chain. As yet, its antigen is unknown. CDR1 MNHNS and CDR2 SASEGT come from the germline V gene. Deletions cut 7 bases from V and 4 bases from J, with 10 bases between. This CDR3 has 12 residues. This entry belongs to a study of human T cells and chemical hapten exposure. Broader study findings: TCRs above 1 in 1000 frequency stayed constant with DPC sensitization. Among expanded TCRs, significantly more large CDR3 similarity clusters formed than among controls.

Methods used by the authors: Between about 20,000 and 750,000 TCRs appeared in each sample, and the median stood at roughly 100,000. TCRdb re-called the RACE reads with MiXCR, one entry per CDR3 protein. TCRdb's processing, not the study's, gives the V and J calls here. The sample has approximately 400,000 distinct CDR3 sequences, more than 4.5% seen once. Specified time point: pre-sensitization, week 0. As for treatment: therapeutic diphenylcyclopropenone sensitization with weekly scalp DPC. Patches went on only after blood had been drawn each time. The sample here was whole blood, taken in connection with sensitization to the hapten diphenylcyclopropenone (DPC). The clonotype was recovered from a woman in her 50s with alopecia areata. Some clones in this sample may be carry-over from other donors' samples. The V and J genes are TRBV6-1 and TRBJ1-1, with unresolved D. In DNA, the CDR3 is TGTGCCAGCACCGATTACGTCACTGAAGCTTTCTTT. Protein sequence: CASTDYVTEAFF.